This T cell receptor (beta chain) is drawn from a study of OX40 agonist ivuxolimab in advanced cancers. Study context: Partial responses were achieved by three patients, of whom one had hepatocellular carcinoma and two had cutaneous melanoma. Points from the study as a whole: Researchers did not establish what antigens the expanded peripheral T cells target. Researchers report that CD8+ T cells had, on average, more expanded clones than CD4+.

At baseline, cycle 4 day 1, and cycle 7 day 1, blood was sampled. Germline V gives CDR1 SGDLS, CDR2 YYNGEE. The CDR3 sequence is 14 residues long. The ends were cut back, 0 bases at V and 2 bases at J, with 9 bases in the middle. As concerns this clone: Its antigen is unidentified.

Repertoires were generated with immunoSEQ multiplex PCR, while TCRdb's copy carries only in-frame clones and drops some. The data contain around 15,000 clones, 80% to 90% of them singletons. The chain couples TRBV9 to TRBJ2-7, with D hard to call. The sequencing used CD4+ or CD8+ T cells sorted from blood, collected in a trial of the OX40 agonist ivuxolimab. This receptor was taken from an adult with an advanced solid tumor such as melanoma, head and neck, liver or kidney cancer. The CDR3 bases are TGTGCCAGCAGCGTAGTCATGGATACCTACGAGCAGTACTTC. Protein: CASSVVMDTYEQYF. Full variable domain (rest looked up from reference TRBV9 and TRBJ2-7): DSGVTQTPKHLITATGQRVTLRCSPRSGDLSVYWYQQSLDQGLQFLIQYYNGEERAKGNILERFSAQQFPDLHSELNLSSLELGDSALYFCASSVVMDTYEQYFGPGTRLTVT.